This T cell receptor beta chain was profiled in a study of identical twins. General observations from the study: Surplus twin overlap in beta out-of-frame sequences was less pronounced.

TCRdb reprocessed the 5' RACE reads with MiXCR, giving one entry per CDR3 protein. The table has around 550,000 distinct CDR3 sequences, nearly 15% seen once. V was cut by 3 bases and J by 6 bases, with 18 bases left in between. The CDR3 covers 16 residues. The V gene's germline CDR1 is MGHRA and CDR2 YSYEKL. Worth noting for this clonotype: Its antigen is still unknown.

The same sample was also studied in work on yellow fever vaccine responses in identical twins.

The chain carries TRBV4-1 and TRBJ2-4; perhaps TRBD1 as D (5 bases). The source is a woman younger than 35 in good health. Sequencing used CD4+ T cells sorted from blood. The CDR3 reads CASSHFQGADINIQYF. The DNA of the CDR3 is TGCGCCAGCAGCCATTTTCAGGGCGCGGACATAAACATTCAGTACTTC.